This entry features one T cell receptor beta chain sequence. Its antigen is undetermined. These data originate in a study of T cell responses to AZD1222 COVID-19 vaccine. Turning to the study itself: Pooled samples include second doses given at about 4 or 12 weeks.

Study findings and constraints: Following two doses of AZD1222, Spike-specific TCR breadth and depth rose.

This table comes from immunoSEQ multiplex PCR, and its TCRdb copy is limited to in-frame clones, with some not included. The sample has 95,000 to 100,000 clones, less than 95% seen once; the top ten hold approximately 1.3%. Sequences were derived from peripheral blood, sampled on day 0 of AZD1222 vaccination. This receptor was obtained from an adult in good health.

CDR3 bases: TGTGCCACATCACAGGGGATGGGCTATGGCTACACCTTC. Translation: CATSQGMGYGYTF. This chain links TRBV19 with TRBJ1-2, with 7 bases lining up with TRBD1. This CDR3 has 13 amino acids. Trimming at V came to 10 bases and at J to 4 bases, leaving 9 bases not matched to a gene. From germline, CDR1 is LNHDA and CDR2 SQIVND (reference sequence).